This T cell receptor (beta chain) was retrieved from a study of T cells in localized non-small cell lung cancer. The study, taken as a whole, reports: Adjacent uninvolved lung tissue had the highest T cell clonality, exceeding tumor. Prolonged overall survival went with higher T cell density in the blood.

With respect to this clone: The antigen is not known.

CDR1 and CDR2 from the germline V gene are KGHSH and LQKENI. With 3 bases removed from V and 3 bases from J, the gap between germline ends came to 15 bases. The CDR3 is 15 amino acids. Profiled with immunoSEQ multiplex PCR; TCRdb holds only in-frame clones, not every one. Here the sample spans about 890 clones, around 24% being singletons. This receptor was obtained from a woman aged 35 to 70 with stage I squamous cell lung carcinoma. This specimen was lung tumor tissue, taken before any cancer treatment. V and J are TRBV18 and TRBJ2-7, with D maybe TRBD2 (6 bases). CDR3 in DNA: TGTGCCAGCTCACCGGCGGGGACTCGTATCTACGAGCAGTACTTC. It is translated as CASSPAGTRIYEQYF. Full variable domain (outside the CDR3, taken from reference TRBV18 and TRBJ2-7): NAGVMQNPRHLVRRRGQEARLRCSPMKGHSHVYWYRQLPEEGLKFMVYLQKENIIDESGMPKERFSAEFPKEGPSILRIQQVVRGDSAAYFCASSPAGTRIYEQYFGPGTRLTVT.